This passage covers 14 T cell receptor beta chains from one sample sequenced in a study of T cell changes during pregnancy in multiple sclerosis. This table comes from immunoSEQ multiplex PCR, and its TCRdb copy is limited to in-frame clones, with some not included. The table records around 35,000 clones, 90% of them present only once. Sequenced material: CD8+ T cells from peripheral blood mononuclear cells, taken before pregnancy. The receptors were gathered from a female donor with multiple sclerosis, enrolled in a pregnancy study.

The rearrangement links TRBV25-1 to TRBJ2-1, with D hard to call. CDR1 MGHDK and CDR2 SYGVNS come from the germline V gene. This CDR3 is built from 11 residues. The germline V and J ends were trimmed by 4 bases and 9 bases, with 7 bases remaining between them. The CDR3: CASSALVEQFF. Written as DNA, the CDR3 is TGTGCCAGCAGTGCCCTAGTTGAGCAGTTCTTC.

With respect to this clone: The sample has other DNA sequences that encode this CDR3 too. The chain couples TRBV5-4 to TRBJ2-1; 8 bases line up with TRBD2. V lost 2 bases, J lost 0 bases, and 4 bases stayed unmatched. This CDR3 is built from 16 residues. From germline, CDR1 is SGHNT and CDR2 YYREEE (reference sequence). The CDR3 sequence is CASSFPSGSSYNEQFF. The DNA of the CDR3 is TGTGCCAGCAGCTTCCCCAGCGGGAGCTCCTACAATGAGCAGTTCTTC. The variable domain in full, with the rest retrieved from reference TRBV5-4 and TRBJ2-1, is ETGVTQSPTHLIKTRGQQVTLRCSSQSGHNTVSWYQQALGQGPQFIFQYYREEENGRGNFPPRFSGLQFPNYSSELNVNALELDDSALYLCASSFPSGSSYNEQFFGPGTRLTVL.

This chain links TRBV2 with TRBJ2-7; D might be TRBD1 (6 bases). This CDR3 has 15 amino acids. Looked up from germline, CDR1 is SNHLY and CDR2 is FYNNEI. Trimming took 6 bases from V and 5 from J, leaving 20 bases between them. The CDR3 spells CASSPVRGRGDEQYF. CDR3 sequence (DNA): TGTGCCAGCAGCCCGGTGAGGGGGAGAGGCGACGAGCAGTACTTC. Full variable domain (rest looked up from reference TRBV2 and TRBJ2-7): EPEVTQTPSHQVTQMGQEVILRCVPISNHLYFYWYRQILGQKVEFLVSFYNNEISEKSEIFDDQFSVERPDGSNFTLKIRSTKLEDSAMYFCASSPVRGRGDEQYFGPGTRLTVT.

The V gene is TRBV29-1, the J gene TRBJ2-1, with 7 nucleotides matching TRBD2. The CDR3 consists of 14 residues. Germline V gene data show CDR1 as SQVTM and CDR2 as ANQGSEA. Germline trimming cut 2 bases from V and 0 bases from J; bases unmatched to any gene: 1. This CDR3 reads CSVEPSGSYNEQFF. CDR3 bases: TGCAGCGTTGAACCTAGCGGCTCCTACAATGAGCAGTTCTTC.

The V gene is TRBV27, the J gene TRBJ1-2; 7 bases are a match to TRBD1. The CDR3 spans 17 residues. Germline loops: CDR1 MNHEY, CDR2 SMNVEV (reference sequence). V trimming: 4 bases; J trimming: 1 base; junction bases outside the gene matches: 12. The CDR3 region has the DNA TGTGCCAGCAGTTCCTCCTATTCCGGGACAGATAACTATGGCTACACCTTC. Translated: CASSSSYSGTDNYGYTF.

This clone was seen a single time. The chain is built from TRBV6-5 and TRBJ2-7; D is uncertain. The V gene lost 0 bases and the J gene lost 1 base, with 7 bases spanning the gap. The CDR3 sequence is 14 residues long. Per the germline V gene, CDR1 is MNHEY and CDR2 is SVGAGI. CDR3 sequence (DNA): TGTGCCAGCAGTTACTCCCCCCAGTCCTACGAGCAGTACTTC. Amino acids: CASSYSPQSYEQYF.

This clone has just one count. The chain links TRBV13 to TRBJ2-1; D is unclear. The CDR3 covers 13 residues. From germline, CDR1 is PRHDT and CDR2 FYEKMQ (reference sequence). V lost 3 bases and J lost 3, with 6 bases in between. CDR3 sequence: CASSLTHYNEQFF. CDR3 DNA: TGTGCCAGCAGCTTGACACACTACAATGAGCAGTTCTTC. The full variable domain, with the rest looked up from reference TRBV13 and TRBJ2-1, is AAGVIQSPRHLIKEKRETATLKCYPIPRHDTVYWYQQGPGQDPQFLISFYEKMQSDKGSIPDRFSAQQFSDYHSELNMSSLELGDSALYFCASSLTHYNEQFFGPGTRLTVL.

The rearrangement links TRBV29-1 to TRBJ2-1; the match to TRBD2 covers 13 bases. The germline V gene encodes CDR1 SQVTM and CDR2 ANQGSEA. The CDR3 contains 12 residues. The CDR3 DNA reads TGCAGGGGGACTAGCGGGAACAATGAGCAGTTCTTC. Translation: CRGTSGNNEQFF.

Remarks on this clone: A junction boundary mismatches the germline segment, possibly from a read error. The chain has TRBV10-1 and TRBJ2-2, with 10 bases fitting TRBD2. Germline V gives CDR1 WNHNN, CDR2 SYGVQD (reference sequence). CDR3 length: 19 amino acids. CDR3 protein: CASSDPTYITSGNAGELFF. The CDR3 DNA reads TGCGCCAGCAGTGATCCAACCTATATTACTAGCGGGAACGCCGGGGAGCTGTTTTTT.

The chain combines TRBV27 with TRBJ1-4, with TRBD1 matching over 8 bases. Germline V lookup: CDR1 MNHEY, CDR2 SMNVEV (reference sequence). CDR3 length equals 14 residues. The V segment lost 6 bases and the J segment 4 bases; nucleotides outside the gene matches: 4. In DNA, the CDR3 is TGTGCCAGCAGGACAGGGGTTAGTAATGAAAAACTGTTTTTT. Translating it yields CASRTGVSNEKLFF.

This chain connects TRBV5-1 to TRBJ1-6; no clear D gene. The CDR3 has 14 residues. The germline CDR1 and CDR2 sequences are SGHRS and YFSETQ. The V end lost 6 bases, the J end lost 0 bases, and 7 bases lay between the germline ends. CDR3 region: CASNPGSYNSPLHF. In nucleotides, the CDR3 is TGCGCCAGCAACCCGGGCTCCTATAATTCACCCCTCCACTTT.

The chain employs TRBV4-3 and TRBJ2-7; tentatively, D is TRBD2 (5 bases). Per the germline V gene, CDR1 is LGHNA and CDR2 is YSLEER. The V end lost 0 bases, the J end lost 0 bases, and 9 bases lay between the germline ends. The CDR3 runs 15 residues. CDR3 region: CASSQEGAPSYEQYF. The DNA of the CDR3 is TGCGCCAGCAGCCAAGAGGGAGCGCCCTCCTACGAGCAGTACTTC.

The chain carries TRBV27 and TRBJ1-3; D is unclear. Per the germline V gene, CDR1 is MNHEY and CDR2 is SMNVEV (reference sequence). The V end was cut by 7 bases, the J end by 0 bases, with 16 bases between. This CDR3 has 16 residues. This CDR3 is CASTLASPLSGNTIYF. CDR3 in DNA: TGTGCCAGCACCCTGGCCAGTCCTCTCTCTGGAAACACCATATATTTT.

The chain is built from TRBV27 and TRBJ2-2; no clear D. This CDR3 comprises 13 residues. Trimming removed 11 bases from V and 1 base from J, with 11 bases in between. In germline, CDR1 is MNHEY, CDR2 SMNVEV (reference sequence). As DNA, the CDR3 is TGTGCCTGTCGAGTGATGAACACCGGGGAGCTGTTTTTT. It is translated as CACRVMNTGELFF.